The 18 T cell receptor beta chains presented below share a single source sample, sequenced in a study of OX40 agonist ivuxolimab in advanced cancers. The method was immunoSEQ multiplex PCR; TCRdb's version includes in-frame clones alone and lacks a portion of them. The table has fewer than 85,000 clones, over 65% seen once; the top ten hold 0.75% to 0.85%. This specimen was CD4+ or CD8+ T cells sorted from blood, taken in a trial of the OX40 agonist ivuxolimab. These receptors came from an adult with an advanced solid tumor such as melanoma, head and neck, liver or kidney cancer.

The CDR3 here is CASSATGWTQYF. CDR3 DNA sequence: TGTGCCAGCAGTGCCACAGGGTGGACCCAGTACTTC. The V and J genes are TRBV2 and TRBJ2-5, with D possibly being TRBD1 (6 bases). V lost 4 bases and J lost 7, with 10 bases in between. Germline CDR1 is SNHLY and CDR2 is FYNNEI. The CDR3 is made up of 12 amino acids.

V gene TRBV7-6 combines with J gene TRBJ2-1; possibly TRBD1 for D (6 bases). V lost 2 bases and J 7 bases, leaving 15 bases between the germline ends. The CDR3 is 15 residues long. Germline assignment: CDR1 SGHVS and CDR2 FNYEAQ. The CDR3 protein is CASSLSTGRFNEQFF. CDR3 bases: TGTGCCAGCAGCTTAAGTACAGGGCGTTTTAATGAGCAGTTCTTC. Supplemented by reference TRBV7-6 and TRBJ2-1, the full variable domain reads GAGVSQSPRYKVTKRGQDVALRCDPISGHVSLYWYRQALGQGPEFLTYFNYEAQQDKSGLPNDRFSAERPEGSISTLTIQRTEQRDSAMYRCASSLSTGRFNEQFFGPGTRLTVL.

The J gene is TRBJ2-7, the V gene TRBV5-1; D possibly corresponds to TRBD2 (5 bases). Trimming removed 6 bases at V and 0 bases at J, with 10 bases between. The CDR3 is made up of 13 amino acids. Germline CDR1 and CDR2: SGHRS and YFSETQ. CDR3 loop: CASTDSSSYEQYF. The CDR3 DNA is TGCGCCAGCACGGACTCTTCCTCCTACGAGCAGTACTTC.

This clone was found a few times. The rearrangement links TRBV18 to TRBJ2-1, with D perhaps matching TRBD1 (5 bases). The CDR3 covers 13 residues. V dropped 3 bases and J dropped 6 bases, with 9 bases sitting between them. CDR1 KGHSH and CDR2 LQKENI come from the germline V gene. CDR3 protein: CASSPQGPNEQFF. As DNA, the CDR3 is TGTGCCAGCTCACCCCAGGGCCCCAATGAGCAGTTCTTC.

V gene TRBV5-1 combines with J gene TRBJ2-7; TRBD1 matches 8 bases. CDR3 length: 15 amino acids. J gave up 1 base and V 4 bases, and 7 bases lay outside the gene matches. Germline V lookup: CDR1 SGHRS, CDR2 YFSETQ. The CDR3 loop reads CASSGIGQGSYEQYF. The CDR3 DNA reads TGCGCCAGCAGCGGTATCGGACAGGGTTCCTACGAGCAGTACTTC.

The J gene is TRBJ2-3, the V gene TRBV25-1; tentative D call: TRBD2 (7 bases). Trimming took 7 bases from V and 5 from J, leaving 13 bases between them. CDR1 and CDR2 (germline): MGHDK, SYGVNS. The CDR3 totals 13 residues. The CDR3 here is CASNEGGEDTQYF. CDR3 coding DNA: TGTGCCAGCAACGAGGGGGGGGAAGATACGCAGTATTTT.

This clone is a singleton in its sample. This chain links TRBV29-1 with TRBJ1-3, with 8 bases identical to TRBD1. Trimming took 6 bases from V and 4 from J; bases not matched to a gene: 8. The germline gives CDR1 SQVTM, CDR2 ANQGSEA. CDR3 size: 14 residues. The chain's CDR3 is CSVEVTGAGNTIYF. The CDR3 nucleotides read TGCAGCGTGGAGGTGACAGGGGCGGGAAACACCATATATTTT.

This clone was seen only once. The V gene is TRBV7-9, the J gene TRBJ2-1; D gene unclear. The CDR3 has 15 residues. Trimming removed 0 bases from V and 7 bases from J, with 13 bases in between. Germline CDR1 reads SEHNR; CDR2 reads FQNEAQ (reference sequence). The CDR3 DNA sequence: TGTGCCAGCAGCTTAGCGGCGAGTAGACCAAATGAGCAGTTCTTC. As protein: CASSLAASRPNEQFF. The full variable domain, completed using reference TRBV7-9 and TRBJ2-1, is DTGVSQNPRHKITKRGQNVTFRCDPISEHNRLYWYRQTLGQGPEFLTYFQNEAQLEKSRLLSDRFSAERPKGSFSTLEIQRTEQGDSAMYLCASSLAASRPNEQFFGPGTRLTVL.

The chain links TRBV19 to TRBJ1-5; D is perhaps TRBD1 (5 bases). Germline values: CDR1 LNHDA, CDR2 SQIVND (reference sequence). V lost 3 bases and J 8 bases, leaving 11 bases between the germline ends. CDR3 length equals 13 residues. The CDR3 sequence: CASSIGGGEPQHF. The CDR3 nucleotides are TGTGCCAGTAGTATCGGGGGGGGTGAGCCCCAGCATTTT.

The genes are TRBV5-6 and TRBJ2-7; 8 bases fit TRBD1. Germline V gene lookup returns CDR1 SGHDT and CDR2 YYEEEE. The CDR3 is made up of 18 amino acids. V was pared by 4 bases and J by 3 bases, with 18 bases of the junction left unmatched. The DNA for the CDR3 is TGTGCCAGCAGCCCGACGCGTAGACAGGGGCGGCTGGGCTACGAGCAGTACTTC. Protein product: CASSPTRRQGRLGYEQYF.

The chain couples TRBV7-8 to TRBJ2-7; 8 nucleotides match TRBD2. The CDR3 spans 19 residues. CDR1 and CDR2 (germline): SGHVS, FQNEAQ. J gave up 0 bases and V 5 bases, and 18 bases lay outside the gene matches. CDR3 DNA: TGTGCCAGCAGCCCACGTCGGCTCGCGGGGGGCAGGAGCTCCTACGAGCAGTACTTC. Translated: CASSPRRLAGGRSSYEQYF.

This clone was seen more than once but under ten times. The chain uses TRBV2 and TRBJ2-2; D is unresolved. This CDR3 contains 12 residues. The V gene lost 3 bases and the J gene lost 4 bases, with 3 bases spanning the gap. Germline V CDR1 and CDR2: SNHLY, FYNNEI. CDR3 in amino acids: CASSEGTGELFF. The CDR3 region has the DNA TGTGCCAGCAGTGAGGGCACCGGGGAGCTGTTTTTT.

The rearrangement uses TRBV4-2 and TRBJ1-3; D is unclear. This CDR3 has 16 residues. Germline V gene sequence: CDR1 LGHNA, CDR2 YNFKEQ. V shed 0 bases and J shed 3 bases, with 12 bases lying between them. CDR3 DNA: TGTGCCAGCAGCCAAGATCCCGGGGTGGGTGGAAACACCATATATTTT. As protein: CASSQDPGVGGNTIYF.

This chain joins TRBV7-9 and TRBJ1-2, with D perhaps matching TRBD1 (6 bases). From germline, CDR1 is SEHNR and CDR2 FQNEAQ (reference sequence). V was shortened by 5 bases and J by 0 bases, with 13 bases between the two germline ends. The CDR3 has 15 residues. In DNA, the CDR3 is TGTGCCAGCAGCCCAAGGACAGCCTCTAACTATGGCTACACCTTC. Translation gives CASSPRTASNYGYTF. The variable domain in full, completed from reference TRBV7-9 and TRBJ1-2, reads DTGVSQNPRHKITKRGQNVTFRCDPISEHNRLYWYRQTLGQGPEFLTYFQNEAQLEKSRLLSDRFSAERPKGSFSTLEIQRTEQGDSAMYLCASSPRTASNYGYTFGSGTRLTVV.

The chain combines TRBV7-2 with TRBJ2-3, with TRBD2 identical over 11 bases. The J segment lost 3 bases and the V segment lost 5 bases, leaving 7 bases of the junction unmatched. Germline CDR1 is SGHTA and CDR2 is FQGNSA. The CDR3 extends over 16 amino acids. The CDR3 nucleotides read TGTGCCAGCAGCCCCGGGACTAGCGGATGGACAGATACGCAGTATTTT. Translation gives CASSPGTSGWTDTQYF.

The gene calls are TRBV15 and TRBJ2-5; the match to TRBD2 covers 12 bases. V was clipped by 5 bases and J by 5 bases; unmatched bases: 9. The germline V gene encodes CDR1 LNHNV and CDR2 YYDKDF (reference sequence). This CDR3 comprises 16 residues. CDR3: CATSLGLAGTTETQYF. CDR3 sequence (DNA): TGTGCCACCAGCCTAGGACTAGCGGGGACTACGGAGACCCAGTACTTC.

This chain links TRBV6-1 with TRBJ1-6; D is uncertain. The CDR3 extends over 12 amino acids. V shed 5 bases and J shed 7 bases, with 6 bases lying between them. CDR1 and CDR2 from the germline V gene are MNHNS and SASEGT. This chain's CDR3 is CASSTPNSPLHF. CDR3 sequence (DNA): TGTGCCAGCAGTACCCCCAATTCACCCCTCCACTTT.

The chain couples TRBV7-2 to TRBJ2-7; D not resolved. The CDR3 extends over 14 amino acids. Per germline, CDR1 SGHTA and CDR2 FQGNSA. V was shortened by 1 base and J by 0 bases, with 7 bases between the two germline ends. As DNA, the CDR3 is TGTGCCAGCAGCTTAGGGGAAAGCTCCTACGAGCAGTACTTC. It translates to CASSLGESSYEQYF.